This T cell receptor (beta chain) was sequenced during a study of CXCR3-negative and CXCR3-positive naive CD8 T cells. In preparing the TRB cDNA libraries, 5' RACE with UMI labels was used. TCRdb processed the 5' RACE reads again and assigns one entry to each CDR3 protein, with no DNA. The table for this sample gives some 50,000 distinct CDR3 sequences. This CDR3 is built from 13 residues. Germline V gene lookup returns CDR1 MNHEY and CDR2 SVGAGI. This TCR was recovered from a human donor in good health. Some clones in this sample may be carry-over from other donors' samples. Sequencing was carried out using naive CXCR3- CD8+ T cells from blood. The subset is: CD45RO-CCR7+CD27+CD95- naive CD8+ T cells lacking CXCR3 (TNR3-). The chain joins TRBV6-5 to TRBJ2-6. CDR3: CASSSTGPSVLTF.